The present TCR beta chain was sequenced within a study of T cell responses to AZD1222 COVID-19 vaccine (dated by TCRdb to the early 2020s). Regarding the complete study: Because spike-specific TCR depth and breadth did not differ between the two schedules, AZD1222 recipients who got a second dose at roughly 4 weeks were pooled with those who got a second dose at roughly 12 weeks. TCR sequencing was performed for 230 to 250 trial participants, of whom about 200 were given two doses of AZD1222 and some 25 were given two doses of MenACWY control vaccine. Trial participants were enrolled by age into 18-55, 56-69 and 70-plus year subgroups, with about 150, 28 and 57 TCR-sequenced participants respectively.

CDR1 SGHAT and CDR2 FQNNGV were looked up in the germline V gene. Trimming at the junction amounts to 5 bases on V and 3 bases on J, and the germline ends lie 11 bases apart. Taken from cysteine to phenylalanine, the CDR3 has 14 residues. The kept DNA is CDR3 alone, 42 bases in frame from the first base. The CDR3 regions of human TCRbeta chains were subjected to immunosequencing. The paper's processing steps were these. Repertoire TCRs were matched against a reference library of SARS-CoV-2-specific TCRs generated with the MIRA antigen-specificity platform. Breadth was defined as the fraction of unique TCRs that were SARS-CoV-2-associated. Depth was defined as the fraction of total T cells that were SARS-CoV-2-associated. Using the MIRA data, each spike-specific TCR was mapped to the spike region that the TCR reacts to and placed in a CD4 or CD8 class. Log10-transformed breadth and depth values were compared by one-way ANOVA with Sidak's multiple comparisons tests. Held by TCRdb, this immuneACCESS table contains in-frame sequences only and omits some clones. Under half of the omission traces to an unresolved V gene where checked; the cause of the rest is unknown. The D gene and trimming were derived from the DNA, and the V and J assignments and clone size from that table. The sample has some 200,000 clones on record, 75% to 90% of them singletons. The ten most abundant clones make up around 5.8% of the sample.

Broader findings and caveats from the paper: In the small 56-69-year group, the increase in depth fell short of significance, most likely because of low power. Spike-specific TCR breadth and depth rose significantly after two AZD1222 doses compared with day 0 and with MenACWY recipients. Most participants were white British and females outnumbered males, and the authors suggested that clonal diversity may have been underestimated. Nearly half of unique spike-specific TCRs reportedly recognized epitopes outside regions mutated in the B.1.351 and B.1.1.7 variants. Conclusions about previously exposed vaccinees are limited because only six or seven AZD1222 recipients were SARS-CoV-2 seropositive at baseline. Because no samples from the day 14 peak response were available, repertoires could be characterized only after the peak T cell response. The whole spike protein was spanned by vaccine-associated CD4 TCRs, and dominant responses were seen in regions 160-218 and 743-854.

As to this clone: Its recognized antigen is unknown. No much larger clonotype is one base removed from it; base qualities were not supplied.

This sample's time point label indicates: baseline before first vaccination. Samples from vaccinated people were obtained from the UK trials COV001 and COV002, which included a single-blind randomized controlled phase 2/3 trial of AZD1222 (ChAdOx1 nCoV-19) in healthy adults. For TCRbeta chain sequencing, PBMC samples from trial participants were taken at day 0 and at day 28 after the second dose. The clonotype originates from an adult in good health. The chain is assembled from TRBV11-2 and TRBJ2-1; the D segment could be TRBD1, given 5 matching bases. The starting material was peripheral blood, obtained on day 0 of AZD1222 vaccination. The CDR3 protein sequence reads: CASSPGQYYNEQFF. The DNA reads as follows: TGTGCCAGCAGCCCTGGACAATACTACAATGAGCAGTTCTTC.